The 2 T cell receptor beta chains given below trace back to one sample, sequenced in a study of naive and memory T cell subsets. Both TRBC1 and TRBC2 were covered by a beta constant-region primer of two equimolar oligonucleotides. Four rounds of PCR amplified the ligated cDNA using nested alpha and beta constant-region primers plus SP2. TCRdb passed the UMI-ligation and nested PCR reads through MiXCR, listing each CDR3 protein once. The table includes roughly 150,000 distinct CDR3 sequences, 15% to 20% detected once. No cognate antigen is known for these TCRs. Study conclusions and caveats: Naive repertoires, especially CD8, held a few larger clonotypes, possibly memory cells re-expressing CD45RA.

Sequencing used naive CD8+ T cells from blood. The source is a human donor in good health.

This clonotype was seen a handful of times. The chain couples TRBV7-2 to TRBJ2-3; 8 bases align to TRBD2. V was clipped by 1 base and J by 4 bases; unmatched bases: 7. This CDR3 is built from 16 residues. Germline V gene sequence: CDR1 SGHTA, CDR2 FQGNSA. This CDR3 reads CASSLVAGGGADTQYF. The DNA of the CDR3 is TGTGCCAGCAGCTTAGTGGCGGGAGGAGGGGCAGATACGCAGTATTTT.

This clonotype was detected a few times. This rearrangement joins TRBV6-2 or TRBV6-3 to TRBJ2-1; D gene ambiguous. V dropped 2 bases and J dropped 5 bases, with 4 bases sitting between them. Germline values: CDR1 MNHEY, CDR2 SVGEGT. The CDR3 consists of 12 residues. CDR3 DNA sequence: TGTGCCAGCAGTTACGCCAACAATGAGCAGTTCTTC. It specifies CASSYANNEQFF.